This T cell receptor (beta chain) was identified in a study of blood T cell repertoires in COVID-19. The overall study: Material from acute and convalescent COVID-19 was sourced from the United States, Italy and Spain.

Authors' analysis steps: Reference gene primer amplification yielded estimated nucleated cell counts. The method was immunoSEQ multiplex PCR; TCRdb's version includes in-frame clones alone and lacks a portion of them. V and J calls and clone size are those listed in that table; D and trimming were worked out from the DNA. Among 20,000 or so clones, over 75% were seen once, and the ten largest hold around 67%. Trimming took 3 bases from V and 6 from J; bases not matched to a gene: 6. The CDR3 covers 13 residues. Per the germline V gene, CDR1 is DFQATT and CDR2 is SNEGSKA (reference sequence). The chain is built from TRBV20-1 and TRBJ1-1, with 8 bases matching TRBD1. The clonotype comes from a man of 80 years or more with acute or convalescent COVID-19. The specimen was peripheral blood. In nucleotides, the CDR3 is TGCAGTGCTAGTTCCTCACAGGGGGCTGAAGCTTTCTTT. It encodes CSASSSQGAEAFF.